This T cell receptor beta chain emerged from a study of T cell repertoires in cytomegalovirus infection. Across the whole study: Public signatures in TCR beta pointed to CMV infection and matching HLA type. Findings of the study overall: Summed frequency of shared TCR beta families picked out CMV carriers who also had the relevant HLA. In two of eight donors, the top clonotype was HLA-C-restricted CMV-specific.

The length of the CDR3 is 16 residues. Germline V gene sequence: CDR1 SGHTA, CDR2 FQGNSA. Unmatched junction bases numbered 6, after V lost 5 bases and J lost 7 bases. TCRdb reanalysed the reads using MiXCR and keeps one entry per CDR3 protein. The sample gives some 180,000 distinct CDR3 sequences, roughly 19% of which show up once; under 3.5% is in the top ten. At least ten counts were recorded for this clonotype. Its antigen is not known. The sequencing input was PBMCs. This clonotype originated in a human donor in good health (CMV status not recorded). Some clones in this sample may be carry-over from other donors' samples. The V and J genes are TRBV7-2 and TRBJ2-1; 15 nucleotides agree with TRBD2. The CDR3 loop is CASSKEGTSGRNEQFF. CDR3 in DNA: TGTGCCAGCAGCAAAGAAGGGACTAGCGGGAGGAATGAGCAGTTCTTC.